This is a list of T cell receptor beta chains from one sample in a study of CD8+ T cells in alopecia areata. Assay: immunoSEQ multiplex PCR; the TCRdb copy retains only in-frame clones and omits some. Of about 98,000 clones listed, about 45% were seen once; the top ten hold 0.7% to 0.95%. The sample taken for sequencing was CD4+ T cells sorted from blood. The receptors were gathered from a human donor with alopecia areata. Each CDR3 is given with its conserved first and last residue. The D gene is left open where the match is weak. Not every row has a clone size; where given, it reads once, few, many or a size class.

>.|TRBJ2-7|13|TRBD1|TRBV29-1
TGCAGCGTTGATACTCGGGACAGGGCCTACATAAACTTC
CSVDTRDRAYINF
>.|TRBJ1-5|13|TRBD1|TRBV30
TGTGCCTGGAGCGACAGGGGAGATCAGCCCCAGCATTTT
CAWSDRGDQPQHF
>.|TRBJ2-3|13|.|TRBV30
TGTGCCTGGAGTGGCGTAGGTCCAGATACGCAGTATTTT
CAWSGVGPDTQYF
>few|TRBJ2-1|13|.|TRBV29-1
TGCAGCGTTGAGAGACCCTCGCTCAATGAGCAGTTCTTC
CSVERPSLNEQFF
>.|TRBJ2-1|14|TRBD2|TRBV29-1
TGCAGCGGCTTAGCGGGGGGGCCTAGCAATGAGCAGTTCTTC
CSGLAGGPSNEQFF
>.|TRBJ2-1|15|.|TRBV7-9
TGTGCCAGCAGCACCGGACGAGCAAGGGGCAATGAGCAGTTCTTC
CASSTGRARGNEQFF
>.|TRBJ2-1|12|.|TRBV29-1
TGCAGCGTTGAGGCCGGGGGCAATGAGCAGTTCTTC
CSVEAGGNEQFF
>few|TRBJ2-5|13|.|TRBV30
TGTGCCTGGAGTAGGGCGGTCCAAGAGACCCAGTACTTC
CAWSRAVQETQYF
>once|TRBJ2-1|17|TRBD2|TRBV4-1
TGCGCCAGCAGCCAAGATAGATCCAGCGGGAGCTACAATGAGCAGTTCTTC
CASSQDRSSGSYNEQFF
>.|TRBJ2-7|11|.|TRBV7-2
TGTGCCAGCAACCCCCGGACGTTAGAATACTTC
CASNPRTLEYF
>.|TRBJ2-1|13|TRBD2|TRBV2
TGTGCCAGCGGGGAGGGCTCCTACAATGAGCAGTTCTTC
CASGEGSYNEQFF
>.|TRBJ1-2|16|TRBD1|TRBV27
TGTGCCAGCAGTTTATCGTGGACAGGGCGGGGCTATGGCTACACCTTC
CASSLSWTGRGYGYTF
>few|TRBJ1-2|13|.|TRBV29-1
TGCAGCGTACGGACAGCTACTAACTATGGCTACACCTTC
CSVRTATNYGYTF
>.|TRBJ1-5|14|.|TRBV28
TGTGCCAGCAGTTCCCCCACTGGGACGGCCGTAGTGCATTTT
CASSSPTGTAVVHF
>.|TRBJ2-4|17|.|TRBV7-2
TGTGCCAGCAGCTTCAGGGGATCCCTCATAGCCAAAAACATTCAGTACTTC
CASSFRGSLIAKNIQYF
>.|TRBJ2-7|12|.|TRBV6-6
TGTGCCAGCAGTTACGCCGACCGGGACAACTACTTC
CASSYADRDNYF
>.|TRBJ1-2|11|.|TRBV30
TGTGCCTGGAGCCCAGGGGCTGGCTACACCTTC
CAWSPGAGYTF
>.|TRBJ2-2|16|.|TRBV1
TGCACCAGCAGCCAAGAATCGGGGTACAACACCGGGGAGCTGTTTTTT
CTSSQESGYNTGELFF
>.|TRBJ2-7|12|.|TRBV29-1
TGCAGCGTTGAAGGCAGGGCCTACGAGCAGTACTTC
CSVEGRAYEQYF
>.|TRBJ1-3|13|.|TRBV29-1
TGCAGCGTTGCCGGAGGCTCTGGAAACACCATATATTTT
CSVAGGSGNTIYF
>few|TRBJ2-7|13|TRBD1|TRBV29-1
TGCAGCGTTTCCTGGACAGGGTCGTACGAGCAGTACTTC
CSVSWTGSYEQYF
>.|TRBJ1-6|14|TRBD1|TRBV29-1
TGCAGCGTTGTTTCGGACAGGGAAAATTCACCCCTCCACTTT
CSVVSDRENSPLHF
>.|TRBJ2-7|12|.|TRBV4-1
TGCGCCAGCAGCCAAGTTGGCTACGAGCAGTACTTC
CASSQVGYEQYF
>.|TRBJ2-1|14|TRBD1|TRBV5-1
TGCGCCAGCAGCCACCGACAGGGGTCCAATGAGCAGTTCTTC
CASSHRQGSNEQFF
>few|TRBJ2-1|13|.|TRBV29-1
TGCAGCGGGGCGGGCACCGAGTGGGGTGAGCAGTTCTTC
CSGAGTEWGEQFF
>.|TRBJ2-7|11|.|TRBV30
TGTGCCTGGAGTGTCAAGGGCGAGCAGTACTTC
CAWSVKGEQYF
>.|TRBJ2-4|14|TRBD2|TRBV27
TGTGCCAGCACTCCTAGCGGGGAAGGAAACATTCAGTACTTC
CASTPSGEGNIQYF
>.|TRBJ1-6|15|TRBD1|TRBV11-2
TGTGCCAGCAGCTTAGGGACAGGGTCAGGGACACCCCTCCACTTT
CASSLGTGSGTPLHF
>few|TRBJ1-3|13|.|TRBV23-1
TGCGCCAGCATCCTGGACTCTGGAAACACCATATATTTT
CASILDSGNTIYF
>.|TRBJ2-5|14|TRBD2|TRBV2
TGTGCCAGCGCTAGCGGGAGGGCCCAAGAGACCCAGTACTTC
CASASGRAQETQYF
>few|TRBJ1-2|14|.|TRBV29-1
TGCAGCGTTGAGTTCCAGGGATCGTACTATGGCTACACCTTC
CSVEFQGSYYGYTF
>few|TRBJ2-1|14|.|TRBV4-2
TGTGCCAGCAGCCACATCTCCCCCTACAATGAGCAGTTCTTC
CASSHISPYNEQFF
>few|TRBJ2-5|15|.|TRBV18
TGTGCCAGCTCACCACCGGTGGGAATCCAAGAGACCCAGTACTTC
CASSPPVGIQETQYF
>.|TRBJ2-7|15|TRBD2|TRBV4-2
TGTGCCAGCAGCCTCTGGACTAGCGGGGCCTACGAGCAGTACTTC
CASSLWTSGAYEQYF
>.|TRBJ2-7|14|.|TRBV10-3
TGTGCCATCACCCCCCGGCTAGAGGGTGGCGAGCAGTACTTC
CAITPRLEGGEQYF
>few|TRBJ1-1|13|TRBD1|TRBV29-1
TGCAGCGTCGGACGACAGGGGAACACTGAAGCTTTCTTT
CSVGRQGNTEAFF
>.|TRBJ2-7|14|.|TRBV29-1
TGCAGCGTGAAGTCCGGGACCGGGCCCTACGAGCAGTACTTC
CSVKSGTGPYEQYF
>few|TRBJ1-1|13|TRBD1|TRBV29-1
TGCAGCATCAAGACAGGGCCGGCCACTGAAGCTTTCTTT
CSIKTGPATEAFF
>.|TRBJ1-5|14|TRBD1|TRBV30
TGTGCCTGGTCGATCGGGACAGGGAATCAGCCCCAGCATTTT
CAWSIGTGNQPQHF
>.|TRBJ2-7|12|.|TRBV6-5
TGTGCCAGCAGTCGAGTGGGGGGCGAGCAGTACTTC
CASSRVGGEQYF
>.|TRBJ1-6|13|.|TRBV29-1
TGCAGCGTAAAAACTGAATATAATTCACCCCTCCACTTT
CSVKTEYNSPLHF
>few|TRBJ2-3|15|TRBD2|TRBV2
TGTGCCAGCAGTGAGCTAGCGGGAGTCCCAGATACGCAGTATTTT
CASSELAGVPDTQYF
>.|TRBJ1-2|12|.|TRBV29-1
TGCAGCGTTGGGGGGAAGAACGATGGCTACACCTTC
CSVGGKNDGYTF
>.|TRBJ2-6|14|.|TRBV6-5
TGTGCCAGCAGTAGGGCGCCTGGGGCCAACGTCCTGACTTTC
CASSRAPGANVLTF
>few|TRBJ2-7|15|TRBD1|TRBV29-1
TGCAGCGTTGAGGGGGACCGGGACAGTCCCTACGAGCAGTACTTC
CSVEGDRDSPYEQYF
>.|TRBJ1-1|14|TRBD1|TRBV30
TGTGCCTGGAGAGGGGGCAGGGCTGCGACTGAAGCTTTCTTT
CAWRGGRAATEAFF
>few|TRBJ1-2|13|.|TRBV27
TGTGCCAGCAGCCCGAGAGGGGAGGGAGGCTACACCTTC
CASSPRGEGGYTF
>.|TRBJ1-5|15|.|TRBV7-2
TGTGCCAGCAGCCCCTGGACAGATAGCAATCAGCCCCAGCATTTT
CASSPWTDSNQPQHF
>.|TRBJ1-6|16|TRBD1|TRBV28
TGTGCCAGCAGTGTAACCGGGACAGGGGTTAATTCACCCCTCCACTTT
CASSVTGTGVNSPLHF
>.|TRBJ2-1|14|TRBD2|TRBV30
TGTGCCGGTTTAGCGGGGGGCGTCTCCAATGAGCAGTTCTTC
CAGLAGGVSNEQFF